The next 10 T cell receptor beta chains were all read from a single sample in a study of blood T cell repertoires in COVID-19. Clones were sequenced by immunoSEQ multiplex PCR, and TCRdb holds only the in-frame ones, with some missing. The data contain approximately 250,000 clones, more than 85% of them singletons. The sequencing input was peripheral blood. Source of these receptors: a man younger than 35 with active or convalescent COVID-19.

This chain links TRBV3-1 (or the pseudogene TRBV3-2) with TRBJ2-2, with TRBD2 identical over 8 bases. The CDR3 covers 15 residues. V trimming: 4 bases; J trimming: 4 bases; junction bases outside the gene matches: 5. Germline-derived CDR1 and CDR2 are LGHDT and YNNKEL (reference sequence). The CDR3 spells CASSPSGRGTGELFF. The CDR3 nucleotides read TGTGCCAGCAGCCCGAGCGGGAGAGGCACCGGGGAGCTGTTTTTT.

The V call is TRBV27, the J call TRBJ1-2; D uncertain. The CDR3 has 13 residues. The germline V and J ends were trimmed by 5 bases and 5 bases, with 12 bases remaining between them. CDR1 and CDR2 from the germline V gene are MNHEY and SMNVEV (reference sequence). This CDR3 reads CASSINGLYGYTF. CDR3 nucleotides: TGTGCCAGCAGTATAAATGGGCTTTATGGCTACACCTTC.

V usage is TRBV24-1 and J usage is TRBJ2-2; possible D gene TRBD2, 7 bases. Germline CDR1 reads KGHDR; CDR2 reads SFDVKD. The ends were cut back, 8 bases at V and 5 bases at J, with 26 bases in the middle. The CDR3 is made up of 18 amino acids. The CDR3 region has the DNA TGTGCCACCACTCCAGGGGCGGGGGCCTCTTTAAAGACCGGGGAGCTGTTTTTT. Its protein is CATTPGAGASLKTGELFF.

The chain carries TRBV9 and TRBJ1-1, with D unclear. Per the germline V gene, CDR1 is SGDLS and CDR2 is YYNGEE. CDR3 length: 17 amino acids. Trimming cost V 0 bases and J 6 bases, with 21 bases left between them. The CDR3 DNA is TGTGCCAGCAGCGTAGAGGCCGGCCCCGGGGAAGGCGCTGAAGCTTTCTTT. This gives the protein CASSVEAGPGEGAEAFF.

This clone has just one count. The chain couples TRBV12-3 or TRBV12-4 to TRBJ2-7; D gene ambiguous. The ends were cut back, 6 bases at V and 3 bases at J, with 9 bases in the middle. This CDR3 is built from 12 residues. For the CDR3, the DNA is TGTGCCAGCAGACCTAGTGGCTACGAGCAGTACTTC. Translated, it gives CASRPSGYEQYF.

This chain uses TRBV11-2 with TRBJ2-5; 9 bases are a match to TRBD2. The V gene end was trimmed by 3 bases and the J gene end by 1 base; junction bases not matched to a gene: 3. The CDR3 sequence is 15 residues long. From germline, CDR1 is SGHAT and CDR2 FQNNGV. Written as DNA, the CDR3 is TGTGCCAGCAGCTTTGCGACTAGCGGCCAAGAGACCCAGTACTTC. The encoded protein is CASSFATSGQETQYF.

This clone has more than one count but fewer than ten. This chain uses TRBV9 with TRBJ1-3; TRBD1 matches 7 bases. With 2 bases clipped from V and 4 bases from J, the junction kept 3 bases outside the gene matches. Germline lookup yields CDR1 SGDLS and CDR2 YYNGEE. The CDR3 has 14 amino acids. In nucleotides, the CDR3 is TGTGCCAGCAGCGTCGACAGGGTGGGAAACACCATATATTTT. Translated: CASSVDRVGNTIYF.

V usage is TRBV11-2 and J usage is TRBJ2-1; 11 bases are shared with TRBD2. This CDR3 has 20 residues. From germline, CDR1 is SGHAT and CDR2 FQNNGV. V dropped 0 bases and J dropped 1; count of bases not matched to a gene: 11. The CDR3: CASSLDLSSGRAISYNEQFF. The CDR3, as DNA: TGTGCCAGCAGCTTAGATCTGAGTAGCGGGAGGGCCATTTCCTACAATGAGCAGTTCTTC.

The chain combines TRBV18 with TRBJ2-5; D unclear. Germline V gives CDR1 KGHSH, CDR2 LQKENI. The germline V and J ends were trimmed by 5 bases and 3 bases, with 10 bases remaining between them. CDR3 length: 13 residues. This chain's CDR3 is CASSGLAEETQYF. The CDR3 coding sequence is TGTGCCAGCTCAGGTTTGGCGGAAGAGACCCAGTACTTC.

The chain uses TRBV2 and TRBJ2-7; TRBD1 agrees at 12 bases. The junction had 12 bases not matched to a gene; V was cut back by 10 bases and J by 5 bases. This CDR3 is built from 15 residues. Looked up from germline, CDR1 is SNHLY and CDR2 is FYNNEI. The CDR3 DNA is TGTGCCACCTACTCCGGGACAGGGGGCAACAACGAGCAGTACTTC. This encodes CATYSGTGGNNEQYF.